The next 25 T cell receptor beta chains were all read from a single sample in a study of cytomegalovirus exposure and HLA in healthy donors. Produced via immunoSEQ multiplex PCR; TCRdb's table is partial and in-frame only. This table has approximately 260,000 clones, approximately 83% appearing once. Input material: PBMCs. The receptors were sampled from a woman in her 30s in good health and CMV-seropositive.

This clone was counted a single time. The CDR3 nucleotides are TGTGCCTGGAGTGGGACTAGGGCCTACGAGCAGTACTTC. Protein: CAWSGTRAYEQYF. This chain connects TRBV30 to TRBJ2-7; 7 nucleotides match TRBD2. With 1 base clipped from V and 2 bases from J, the junction kept 2 bases outside the gene matches. The CDR3 spans 13 residues. The V gene's germline CDR1 is GTSNPN and CDR2 SVGIG (reference sequence).

This rearrangement joins TRBV7-8 to TRBJ1-2; TRBD1 might be the D (6 bases). The germline V gene encodes CDR1 SGHVS and CDR2 FQNEAQ. The CDR3 has 15 amino acids. V was cut by 3 bases and J by 5 bases, with 16 bases left in between. The CDR3 here is CASSFGQTLGYGYTF. In DNA form, the CDR3 reads TGTGCCAGCAGCTTTGGACAGACCCTTGGGTATGGCTACACCTTC.

This clone was observed once. This chain uses TRBV5-1 with TRBJ2-3; D perhaps matches TRBD1 (6 bases). Trimming removed 4 bases at V and 1 base at J, with 19 bases between. Germline CDR1 is SGHRS and CDR2 is YFSETQ. The CDR3 covers 17 residues. The CDR3 loop reads CASSKGPGTQRTDTQYF. The CDR3 DNA sequence: TGCGCCAGCAGCAAAGGACCCGGGACACAGCGCACAGATACGCAGTATTTT.

The chain carries TRBV5-1 and TRBJ2-2, with a tentative D call TRBD2 (6 bases). Trimming removed 6 bases at V and 0 bases at J, with 9 bases between. The germline V gene has CDR1 SGHRS and CDR2 YFSETQ. The CDR3 runs 14 residues. The CDR3 region is CASNGGTNTGELFF. The CDR3 DNA reads as TGCGCCAGCAACGGCGGGACGAACACCGGGGAGCTGTTTTTT. The whole variable domain, remainder taken from reference TRBV5-1 and TRBJ2-2, is KAGVTQTPRYLIKTRGQQVTLSCSPISGHRSVSWYQQTPGQGLQFLFEYFSETQRNKGNFPGRFSGRQFSNSRSEMNVSTLELGDSALYLCASNGGTNTGELFFGEGSRLTVL.

The chain combines TRBV7-8 with TRBJ1-2; D remains ambiguous. V gave up 1 base and J gave up 3 bases, with 6 bases separating them. The CDR3 is made up of 13 amino acids. The germline CDR1 and CDR2 sequences are SGHVS and FQNEAQ. The CDR3 loop is CASSLGLYYGYTF. CDR3 coding DNA: TGTGCCAGCAGCTTAGGTCTTTACTATGGCTACACCTTC.

V and J are TRBV9 and TRBJ1-2; weak D call: TRBD1 (6 bases). This CDR3 comprises 17 residues. V lost 3 bases and J lost 8, with 26 bases in between. Germline CDR1 and CDR2: SGDLS and YYNGEE. This chain's CDR3 is CASSAPQPVKTGSGYTF. CDR3 bases: TGTGCCAGCAGCGCACCGCAACCCGTGAAAACAGGGTCCGGCTACACCTTC.

CDR3: CSVLKPSEELFF. The CDR3 nucleotides are TGCAGCGTTCTCAAGCCGTCCGAAGAACTGTTTTTT. The chain has TRBV29-1 and TRBJ1-4; D ambiguous. This CDR3 comprises 12 residues. V lost 5 bases to trimming and J lost 12 bases, with 16 bases between them. Germline assignment: CDR1 SQVTM and CDR2 ANQGSEA.

This rearrangement joins TRBV29-1 to TRBJ2-2, with 11 bases that match TRBD2. The CDR3 has 18 residues. Looked up from germline, CDR1 is SQVTM and CDR2 is ANQGSEA. V lost 0 bases to trimming and J lost 7 bases; unmatched junction nucleotides: 13. CDR3 region: CSVEDIRLAGTPSGELFF. CDR3 nucleotides: TGCAGCGTTGAAGATATCCGACTAGCGGGGACCCCTAGCGGGGAGCTGTTTTTT.

J is TRBJ2-7 and V is TRBV6-5, with D possibly being TRBD1 (5 bases). Trimming pared 6 bases from V and 3 bases from J, leaving 9 bases between. Germline lookup yields CDR1 MNHEY and CDR2 SVGAGI. The CDR3 is 12 residues long. The CDR3 spells CASSWQGYEQYF. The CDR3 region has the DNA TGTGCCAGCAGCTGGCAGGGCTACGAGCAGTACTTC.

The CDR3 loop is CAWSVTLKDTEAFF. The CDR3 nucleotides are TGTGCCTGGAGTGTGACTCTAAAGGACACTGAAGCTTTCTTT. The chain couples TRBV30 to TRBJ1-1, with D unclear. The CDR3 totals 14 residues. Germline CDR1 is GTSNPN and CDR2 is SVGIG (reference sequence). V dropped 0 bases and J dropped 3 bases, with 11 bases sitting between them.

This clone was counted a single time. This chain connects TRBV19 to TRBJ1-2; 7 nucleotides line up with TRBD1. J was trimmed by 8 bases and V by 7 bases; bases with no gene match: 13. The CDR3 length is 14 residues. The germline V gene has CDR1 LNHDA and CDR2 SQIVND (reference sequence). DNA for the CDR3: TGTGCCAGTACCACGGAAGGGGGCAGGAGGGGCTACACCTTC. Amino acids: CASTTEGGRRGYTF.

This clone was seen more than once but under ten times. The rearrangement uses TRBV2 and TRBJ1-5; D is unresolved. CDR1 and CDR2 from the germline V gene are SNHLY and FYNNEI. With 3 bases removed from V and 5 bases from J, the gap between germline ends came to 8 bases. There are 13 residues in the CDR3. Here the CDR3 DNA reads TGTGCCAGCAGTGAGAACCGGGATCAGCCCCAGCATTTT. It translates to CASSENRDQPQHF. Looking up the rest from reference TRBV2 and TRBJ1-5 gives the full variable domain: EPEVTQTPSHQVTQMGQEVILRCVPISNHLYFYWYRQILGQKVEFLVSFYNNEISEKSEIFDDQFSVERPDGSNFTLKIRSTKLEDSAMYFCASSENRDQPQHFGDGTRLSIL.

The gene calls are TRBV28 and TRBJ2-2; D is perhaps TRBD2 (6 bases). The germline V gene has CDR1 MDHEN and CDR2 SYDVKM. V shed 7 bases and J shed 4 bases, with 13 bases lying between them. CDR3 length: 14 residues. The CDR3 DNA sequence: TGTGCCAGCACTCCTGCGGGATTCACCGGGGAGCTGTTTTTT. Translating gives CASTPAGFTGELFF.

This chain joins TRBV18 and TRBJ1-1; D remains ambiguous. Per the germline V gene, CDR1 is KGHSH and CDR2 is LQKENI. The CDR3 is 15 residues long. V lost 0 bases and J lost 0, with 8 bases in between. CDR3 residues: CASSPPMGVNTEAFF. The CDR3 DNA follows: TGTGCCAGCTCACCACCGATGGGCGTGAACACTGAAGCTTTCTTT.

The chain employs TRBV5-6 and TRBJ2-1, with 9 positions matching TRBD1. CDR1 is SGHDT and CDR2 is YYEEEE in the germline V gene. CDR3 length: 16 amino acids. V shed 1 base, J shed 2 bases, and the junction held 4 bases outside the gene matches. The CDR3 region is CASSLYGTGTYNEQFF. In nucleotides, the CDR3 is TGTGCCAGCAGCTTGTACGGGACAGGGACCTACAATGAGCAGTTCTTC. The full variable domain, in which reference TRBV5-6 and TRBJ2-1 provide the parts outside the CDR3, is DAGVTQSPTHLIKTRGQQVTLRCSPKSGHDTVSWYQQALGQGPQFIFQYYEEEERQRGNFPDRFSGHQFPNYSSELNVNALLLGDSALYLCASSLYGTGTYNEQFFGPGTRLTVL.

The gene calls are TRBV19 and TRBJ2-1, with D perhaps matching TRBD2 (5 bases). This CDR3 has 13 amino acids. CDR1 LNHDA and CDR2 SQIVND come from the germline V gene (reference sequence). V gave up 7 bases and J gave up 6 bases, with 13 bases separating them. In nucleotides, the CDR3 is TGTGCCAGTACCCTAGCCGGCAGCAATGAGCAGTTCTTC. This encodes CASTLAGSNEQFF.

The table lists this clone with a few counts. The rearrangement uses TRBV21-1 and TRBJ2-3; TRBD2 is the table's D call and was not checked against the DNA. TRBV21-1 is a known pseudogene. This CDR3 region has 16 residues. For the CDR3, the DNA is TGTGCCAGCAGCAAAGTTAATAGCGGGAGTACAGATACGCAGTATTTT. Residues: CASSKVNSGSTDTQYF.

A few counts support this clone. The chain carries TRBV6-6 and TRBJ1-2; the D gene is possibly TRBD1 (6 bases). Trimming shortened V by 0 bases and J by 4 bases, and 12 bases separated the two germline ends. CDR3 size: 15 residues. CDR1 and CDR2 from the germline V gene are MNHNY and SVGAGI (reference sequence). The DNA of the CDR3 is TGTGCCAGCAGTTACTCGGACAGCCCTTCCTATGGCTACACCTTC. Residues: CASSYSDSPSYGYTF.

The J gene is TRBJ2-1, the V gene TRBV10-1; 8 positions match TRBD2. The trim removed 4 bases at V and 10 bases at J, leaving 3 bases unmatched. CDR1 and CDR2 (germline): WNHNN, SYGVQD (reference sequence). The CDR3 loop spans 12 amino acids. This CDR3 reads CASSAGGNEQFF. CDR3 DNA: TGCGCCAGCAGTGCGGGGGGGAACGAGCAGTTCTTC.

The J gene is TRBJ1-5, the V gene TRBV9; D remains unclear. Germline CDR1 SGDLS, CDR2 YYNGEE. With 5 bases removed from V and 2 bases from J, the gap between germline ends came to 8 bases. The CDR3 totals 13 residues. The CDR3: CASSANGNQPQHF. CDR3 nucleotides: TGTGCCAGCAGTGCGAATGGCAATCAGCCCCAGCATTTT.

CDR3 in amino acids: CASSLVGSGQGGDEQYF. CDR3 DNA: TGCGCCAGCAGCTTGGTTGGTTCGGGGCAGGGAGGGGACGAGCAGTACTTC. The chain links TRBV5-1 to TRBJ2-7, with TRBD2 identical over 7 bases. Trimming removed 0 bases from V and 5 bases from J; junction bases left unmatched: 14. CDR1 SGHRS and CDR2 YFSETQ come from the germline V gene. This CDR3 region has 17 residues.

The V gene is TRBV6-1, the J gene TRBJ1-1; 7 bases align to TRBD1. In germline, CDR1 is MNHNS, CDR2 SASEGT. The V segment lost 3 bases and the J segment 6 bases; nucleotides outside the gene matches: 13. The CDR3 contains 16 residues. The CDR3 nucleotides are TGTGCCAGCAGTGATCTACTGGGAACAGGGGTCCCTGAAGCTTTCTTT. This sequence encodes CASSDLLGTGVPEAFF.

The chain has TRBV5-4 and TRBJ2-7; a weak D match, TRBD2 (6 bases). CDR1 and CDR2 (germline): SGHNT, YYREEE (reference sequence). The CDR3 runs 12 residues. The ends were cut back, 0 bases at V and 5 bases at J, with 6 bases in the middle. CDR3 sequence: CASSLAGDEQYF. The DNA of the CDR3 is TGTGCCAGCAGCTTGGCGGGGGACGAGCAGTACTTC.

This sequence joins TRBV2 and TRBJ2-1; the match to TRBD2 covers 10 bases. Losses at the gene ends were 5 bases for V and 6 bases for J; bases not matched to a gene: 25. Looked up from germline, CDR1 is SNHLY and CDR2 is FYNNEI. This CDR3 comprises 21 residues. CDR3 DNA: TGTGCCAGCAGTATGCGAGGTGGACAGGTTCTATCAAGCGGGAGGGCCAATGAGCAGTTCTTC. It yields the protein CASSMRGGQVLSSGRANEQFF.

This chain joins TRBV5-1 and TRBJ2-2; TRBD1 matches at 7 bases. Germline V gene data show CDR1 as SGHRS and CDR2 as YFSETQ. The CDR3 contains 17 residues. With V trimmed by 2 bases and J by 2 bases, 9 bases remained unmatched. In DNA, the CDR3 is TGCGCCAGCAGCTTAACAGCGACAGGGCAAAACACCGGGGAGCTGTTTTTT. It encodes CASSLTATGQNTGELFF.